Below are 6 T cell receptor beta chains sequenced from a single sample in a study of T cell changes during pregnancy in multiple sclerosis. Here immunoSEQ multiplex PCR was the method, and the copy in TCRdb shows in-frame clones only, minus some. The table records 93,000 or so clones, approximately 89% of them present only once. This specimen was peripheral blood, taken before pregnancy. Every receptor here comes from a female donor with multiple sclerosis, enrolled in a pregnancy study.

This chain connects TRBV7-8 to TRBJ2-7; tentative D call: TRBD2 (6 bases). The CDR3 sequence is 15 residues long. Germline loops: CDR1 SGHVS, CDR2 FQNEAQ. The V and J ends lost 1 base and 2 bases respectively, with 12 bases between them. The chain's CDR3 is CASSLESGDTYEQYF. The CDR3 coding sequence is TGTGCCAGCAGCTTAGAGTCGGGGGATACCTACGAGCAGTACTTC.

This chain joins TRBV10-3 and TRBJ1-1; 11 positions agree with TRBD1. This CDR3 is built from 16 residues. V shed 4 bases, J shed 4 bases, and the junction held 8 bases outside the gene matches. The germline V gene encodes CDR1 ENHRY and CDR2 SYGVKD. The CDR3 loop reads CAISGRTGTGGTEAFF. DNA of the CDR3: TGTGCCATCAGTGGACGGACGGGGACAGGGGGCACTGAAGCTTTCTTT.

J is TRBJ1-5 and V is TRBV19; 7 positions agree with TRBD1. Trimming removed 6 bases from V and 12 bases from J; junction bases left unmatched: 11. Germline assignment: CDR1 LNHDA and CDR2 SQIVND (reference sequence). The CDR3 extends over 13 amino acids. This CDR3 is CASSVYVQGDQHF. In DNA form, the CDR3 reads TGTGCCAGTAGCGTATACGTCCAGGGGGACCAGCATTTT.

The V call is TRBV7-9, the J call TRBJ2-7, with 7 positions matching TRBD1. The J segment lost 3 bases and the V segment lost 5 bases, leaving 10 bases of the junction unmatched. The CDR3 is 15 residues long. Germline CDR1 and CDR2: SEHNR and FQNEAQ (reference sequence). DNA for the CDR3: TGTGCCAGCAGCCCACACCCGGGACAGCTCTACGAGCAGTACTTC. Translation gives CASSPHPGQLYEQYF.

V usage is TRBV25-1 and J usage is TRBJ2-3; TRBD2 might be the D (5 bases). CDR1 is MGHDK, CDR2 SYGVNS, per germline. The CDR3 covers 13 residues. The V gene lost 2 bases and the J gene lost 4 bases, with 7 bases spanning the gap. The DNA of the CDR3 is TGTGCCAGCAGTGAAGCCGGGGCAGATACGCAGTATTTT. Protein: CASSEAGADTQYF.

This clone appeared a single time. The V and J genes are TRBV6-6 and TRBJ1-1, with D possibly matching TRBD1 (5 bases). CDR1 and CDR2 (germline): MNHNY, SVGAGI (reference sequence). Trimming stripped 0 bases from V and 7 bases from J, with 9 bases between. The CDR3 extends over 13 amino acids. The CDR3, as DNA: TGTGCCAGCAGTTACTCGAATCAGGGTGAAGCTTTCTTT. Its translation: CASSYSNQGEAFF.